Listed here are 30 T cell receptor beta chains from one sample, sequenced in a study of shared clonotypes between healthy human individuals. Generated by immunoSEQ multiplex PCR, the TCRdb table keeps only in-frame clones and is missing some. The sample gives approximately 470,000 clones, around 80% of which show up once; 12% is in the top ten. The sample taken for sequencing was PBMCs. The source of these receptors is a woman aged 40 to 49 in good health. Some clones in this sample may be carry-over from other donors' samples.

This sequence joins TRBV2 and TRBJ2-1, with D maybe TRBD1 (6 bases). V lost 8 bases and J lost 12, with 20 bases in between. CDR3 size: 13 residues. Germline values: CDR1 SNHLY, CDR2 FYNNEI. The CDR3 is CASVEQGPPRQFF. CDR3 sequence (DNA): TGTGCCAGCGTGGAGCAGGGGCCTCCGCGGCAGTTCTTC.

The chain links TRBV27 to TRBJ2-1, with 8 bases aligning to TRBD1. V gave up 4 bases and J gave up 2 bases; unmatched junction bases: 19. This CDR3 is built from 20 residues. The germline V gene has CDR1 MNHEY and CDR2 SMNVEV (reference sequence). The CDR3 is CASSYQSFGQGGSPYNEQFF. CDR3 DNA: TGTGCCAGCAGTTACCAAAGCTTTGGACAGGGAGGCTCTCCCTACAATGAGCAGTTCTTC.

This sequence joins TRBV7-2 and TRBJ2-1; 10 positions agree with TRBD1. Germline assignment: CDR1 SGHTA and CDR2 FQGNSA. Trimming at V came to 3 bases and at J to 5 bases, leaving 4 bases not matched to a gene. The CDR3 is 15 amino acids. Here the CDR3 DNA reads TGTGCCAGCAGCTTTTCCGGGACAGGGGACAATGAGCAGTTCTTC. It specifies CASSFSGTGDNEQFF.

Written as DNA, the CDR3 is TGTGCCAGTAGTGGACAGGGGCTGCCCACCATATATTTT. This sequence encodes CASSGQGLPTIYF. The rearrangement uses TRBV19 and TRBJ1-3; 9 bases are shared with TRBD1. V lost 5 bases, J lost 9 bases, and 5 bases stayed unmatched. Germline V gives CDR1 LNHDA, CDR2 SQIVND (reference sequence). This CDR3 has 13 amino acids. The variable domain in full, completed from reference TRBV19 and TRBJ1-3, reads DGGITQSPKYLFRKEGQNVTLSCEQNLNHDAMYWYRQDPGQGLRLIYYSQIVNDFQKGDIAEGYSVSREKKESFPLTVTSAQKNPTAFYLCASSGQGLPTIYFGEGSWLTVV.

The chain carries TRBV7-9 and TRBJ2-7, with 9 bases aligning to TRBD2. CDR3 length: 15 residues. Germline V CDR1 and CDR2: SEHNR, FQNEAQ (reference sequence). The V segment lost 3 bases and the J segment 7 bases; nucleotides outside the gene matches: 10. The CDR3 here is CASSLLSGGIGEQYF. Here the CDR3 DNA reads TGTGCCAGCAGCTTGCTTAGCGGGGGCATCGGGGAGCAGTACTTC.

Concerning this clone itself: The sample carries other DNA sequences with the same CDR3. The J gene is TRBJ2-6, the V gene TRBV13; D is unclear. CDR1 and CDR2 from the germline V gene are PRHDT and FYEKMQ (reference sequence). The V gene lost 1 base and the J gene lost 3 bases, with 7 bases spanning the gap. The CDR3 runs to 15 residues. CDR3 in DNA: TGTGCCAGCAGCTTAGACGGTCTTGGGGCCAACGTCCTGACTTTC. Its translation: CASSLDGLGANVLTF.

The chain is built from TRBV7-8 and TRBJ2-6; 9 bases are shared with TRBD1. The CDR3 spans 19 residues. The junction had 12 bases not matched to a gene; V was cut back by 5 bases and J by 1 base. Germline V gene sequence: CDR1 SGHVS, CDR2 FQNEAQ. In nucleotides, the CDR3 is TGTGCCAGCAGCCCGTCCCCGGACAGGGGCGGGTCTGGGGCCAACGTCCTGACTTTC. Residues: CASSPSPDRGGSGANVLTF.

J is TRBJ2-5 and V is TRBV7-9; D unresolved. Germline CDR1 and CDR2: SEHNR and FQNEAQ (reference sequence). This CDR3 comprises 14 residues. Between the trimmed V and J ends, which lost 0 bases and 4 bases, there was a span of 9 bases. The CDR3 sequence: CASSLASVGETQYF. DNA for the CDR3: TGTGCCAGCAGCTTAGCGTCCGTTGGAGAGACCCAGTACTTC.

In its sample, this clone was seen once. The chain has TRBV4-2 and TRBJ2-7, with D maybe TRBD1 (6 bases). Deletions cut 3 bases from V and 0 bases from J, with 12 bases between. The CDR3 has 15 amino acids. Germline CDR1 is LGHNA and CDR2 is YNFKEQ. CDR3 nucleotides: TGTGCCAGCAGCCAGAGGGACACGGGCTCCTACGAGCAGTACTTC. Amino acid sequence: CASSQRDTGSYEQYF.

This chain links TRBV11-2 with TRBJ2-2; the D gene could be TRBD1 or TRBD2 (5 bases each). V was cut by 5 bases and J by 1 base, with 17 bases left in between. CDR1 and CDR2 from the germline V gene are SGHAT and FQNNGV. CDR3 length: 17 amino acids. The CDR3 is CASSPIGTALNTGELFF. The CDR3, as DNA: TGTGCCAGCAGCCCGATCGGGACCGCGCTGAACACCGGGGAGCTGTTTTTT.

The rearrangement joins TRBV11-2 to TRBJ1-5; TRBD1 agrees at 9 bases. The length of the CDR3 is 16 residues. V lost 1 base, J lost 6 bases, and 7 bases stayed unmatched. Germline lookup yields CDR1 SGHAT and CDR2 FQNNGV. The chain's CDR3 is CASSLGDRVTGQPQHF. DNA of the CDR3: TGTGCCAGCAGCTTAGGGGACAGGGTTACTGGTCAGCCCCAGCATTTT.

The genes are TRBV4-1 and TRBJ2-1; D gene unclear. This CDR3 spans 12 amino acids. The germline V gene has CDR1 MGHRA and CDR2 YSYEKL. V was shortened by 3 bases and J by 1 base, with 1 base between the two germline ends. CDR3 nucleotides: TGCGCCAGCAGCCAGTCCTACAATGAGCAGTTCTTC. Amino acid sequence: CASSQSYNEQFF.

The genes are TRBV4-3 and TRBJ2-3, with 7 bases identical to TRBD2. The CDR3 contains 13 residues. Germline trimming cut 4 bases from V and 4 bases from J; bases unmatched to any gene: 2. Germline values: CDR1 LGHNA, CDR2 YSLEER. The CDR3 protein is CASSPSGADTQYF. Written as DNA, the CDR3 is TGCGCCAGCAGCCCGAGCGGGGCAGATACGCAGTATTTT.

In DNA form, the CDR3 reads TGTGCCAGCAGCGAGACCGGACAGAGCCACACAGATACGCAGTATTTT. Translated, it gives CASSETGQSHTDTQYF. The chain has TRBV21-1 and TRBJ2-3; TRBD1, the table's D call, was not compared with the DNA. TRBV21-1 is a recognized pseudogene. CDR3 length: 16 residues.

V gene TRBV6-1 combines with J gene TRBJ2-7; 9 bases match TRBD1. This CDR3 spans 14 amino acids. Germline V CDR1 and CDR2: MNHNS, SASEGT. Trimming removed 5 bases from V and 1 base from J; junction bases left unmatched: 3. CDR3 protein: CASSRDRDSYEQYF. The CDR3 DNA follows: TGTGCCAGCAGTAGGGACAGGGATTCCTACGAGCAGTACTTC.

This clone was recorded many times. J is TRBJ2-2 and V is TRBV5-1, with 7 bases fitting TRBD1. The CDR3 is 15 amino acids. The V gene end was trimmed by 4 bases and the J gene end by 6 bases; junction bases not matched to a gene: 9. Germline V gives CDR1 SGHRS, CDR2 YFSETQ. CDR3 in DNA: TGCGCCAGCAGCCCAGGTCGTACAGGGGCCGGGGAGCTGTTTTTT. Amino acid sequence: CASSPGRTGAGELFF.

The rearrangement links TRBV6-1 to TRBJ2-1; no clear D gene. This CDR3 comprises 14 residues. Between the trimmed V and J ends, which lost 7 bases and 8 bases, there was a span of 18 bases. Germline V lookup: CDR1 MNHNS, CDR2 SASEGT. The CDR3 here is CASTPMASSDEQFF. The CDR3 DNA reads as TGTGCCAGCACTCCGATGGCCTCCAGCGATGAGCAGTTCTTC.

The V gene is TRBV18, the J gene TRBJ2-2; 7 bases are a match to TRBD2. CDR1 KGHSH and CDR2 LQKENI come from the germline V gene. V shed 3 bases and J 0 bases; nucleotides not matched to a gene: 7. The CDR3 is 17 amino acids. This chain's CDR3 is CASSPRSLAANTGELFF. Here the CDR3 DNA reads TGTGCCAGCTCACCTCGTTCCCTAGCGGCGAACACCGGGGAGCTGTTTTTT.

This clone was observed a handful of times. The V and J genes are TRBV28 and TRBJ1-2, with D unclear. The CDR3 extends over 11 amino acids. Germline V gene sequence: CDR1 MDHEN, CDR2 SYDVKM. Between the trimmed V and J ends, which lost 5 bases and 7 bases, there was a span of 8 bases. CDR3 bases: TGTGCCAGCAGTGCCTTCGTTGGCTACACCTTC. Translation gives CASSAFVGYTF.

The chain has TRBV7-2 and TRBJ1-2; 9 bases match TRBD1. The germline gives CDR1 SGHTA, CDR2 FQGNSA. The CDR3 is 15 residues long. V was clipped by 3 bases and J by 7 bases; unmatched bases: 9. CDR3 sequence: CASSLYRDRVPGYTF. CDR3 nucleotide sequence: TGTGCCAGCAGCTTGTACCGGGACAGGGTTCCTGGCTACACCTTC.

The chain has TRBV7-9 and TRBJ2-5; D gene uncertain. This CDR3 is built from 14 residues. Germline values: CDR1 SEHNR, CDR2 FQNEAQ (reference sequence). V lost 1 base to trimming and J lost 10 bases, with 16 bases between them. The CDR3 DNA reads TGTGCCAGCAGCTTAGACAGTTCGTCGGCGATCCAGTACTTC. Translation: CASSLDSSSAIQYF.

The chain has TRBV28 and TRBJ1-5; 10 bases line up with TRBD1. The germline V gene has CDR1 MDHEN and CDR2 SYDVKM. The CDR3 loop spans 17 amino acids. The J segment lost 5 bases and the V segment lost 6 bases, leaving 13 bases of the junction unmatched. CDR3 coding DNA: TGTGCCAGCAGAAAAACCCGGGACAGGGGAGGGTATCAGCCCCAGCATTTT. Residues: CASRKTRDRGGYQPQHF.

V is TRBV19 and J is TRBJ2-7; 7 bases map to TRBD2. The CDR3 has 13 amino acids. Germline V lookup: CDR1 LNHDA, CDR2 SQIVND (reference sequence). J gave up 0 bases and V 7 bases, and 3 bases lay outside the gene matches. The CDR3 region is CASKSSGSYEQYF. The CDR3 DNA reads TGTGCCAGTAAGTCTAGCGGCTCCTACGAGCAGTACTTC.

CDR3 DNA: TGTGCCTGGAGTGGACAGGGGGCTTGGGAGACCCAGTACTTC. Translated: CAWSGQGAWETQYF. This chain connects TRBV30 to TRBJ2-5, with 10 nucleotides matching TRBD1. V was clipped by 1 base and J by 5 bases; unmatched bases: 4. Germline-derived CDR1 and CDR2 are GTSNPN and SVGIG (reference sequence). The CDR3 consists of 14 residues.

The chain recombines TRBV10-2 with TRBJ2-7, with D possibly TRBD2 on 5 matching bases. V was cut by 4 bases and J by 0 bases, with 16 bases left in between. Germline V gene sequence: CDR1 WSHSY, CDR2 SAAADI. The CDR3 contains 16 residues. The CDR3: CASSGERGIISYEQYF. The CDR3 DNA is TGCGCCAGCAGTGGGGAACGGGGAATTATCTCCTACGAGCAGTACTTC.

This chain links TRBV29-1 with TRBJ2-3; 9 bases agree with TRBD2. The CDR3 has 13 residues. J lost 4 bases, V lost 5 bases, and 4 bases had no gene match. CDR1 is SQVTM and CDR2 is ANQGSEA in the germline V gene. CDR3 bases: TGCAGCGTTCTCAGACTAGCGGCAGATACGCAGTATTTT. Translating gives CSVLRLAADTQYF.

The J gene is TRBJ2-3, the V gene TRBV27; D call uncertain. V lost 2 bases, J lost 1 base, and 7 bases lay in between. CDR1 and CDR2 (germline): MNHEY, SMNVEV (reference sequence). This CDR3 is 14 amino acids long. Here the CDR3 reads CASSLGWGTDTQYF. The CDR3 bases are TGTGCCAGCAGTTTAGGGTGGGGCACAGATACGCAGTATTTT.

The chain combines TRBV10-3 with TRBJ2-3; no firm D call. Deletions cut 2 bases from V and 1 base from J, with 7 bases between. CDR3 length equals 14 residues. Germline V gene lookup returns CDR1 ENHRY and CDR2 SYGVKD. CDR3 coding DNA: TGTGCCATCAGTGAGAGGCAGCGCACAGATACGCAGTATTTT. Translating gives CAISERQRTDTQYF.

The chain joins TRBV10-3 to TRBJ1-1; D is uncertain. The germline V gene has CDR1 ENHRY and CDR2 SYGVKD. The CDR3 is made up of 11 amino acids. Trimming pared 7 bases from V and 4 bases from J, leaving 7 bases between. The CDR3 reads CAIIKGTEAFF. CDR3 in DNA: TGTGCCATCATTAAGGGCACTGAAGCTTTCTTT.

Details on this clone: Other DNA sequences of this sample code for an identical CDR3. The chain is built from TRBV19 and TRBJ2-3; D uncertain. The germline gives CDR1 LNHDA, CDR2 SQIVND (reference sequence). CDR3 length: 13 amino acids. V lost 6 bases to trimming and J lost 1 base, with 8 bases between them. The CDR3 is CASRTGGTDTQYF. CDR3 DNA sequence: TGTGCCAGTAGAACCGGAGGCACAGATACGCAGTATTTT.